Listed below are T cell receptor beta chains from one sample, sequenced in a study of cytomegalovirus exposure and HLA in healthy donors. Some clones are missing from TCRdb's copy, which holds only in-frame ones; the method was immunoSEQ multiplex PCR. This sample has roughly 110,000 clones, with under 85% found just once. The sequenced sample consisted of PBMCs. These receptors originate from a man in his thirties or forties in good health and CMV-seropositive. CDR3s include the opening cysteine and the closing phenylalanine or tryptophan. The D gene is left open where the match is weak. Clone size is shown for a subset of rows, as once, few, many or a class of expanded clone.

d_gene | j_gene | abundance | v_gene | CDR3nt | CDR3aa
- | TRBJ2-7 | once | TRBV4-1 | TGCGCCAGCAGCCAAGTAGACAGATACTACGAGCAGTACTTC | CASSQVDRYYEQYF
TRBD1 | TRBJ1-2 | - | TRBV6-1 | TGTGCCAGCAGTGAAACAGGGGGCGCGAGTTATGGCTACCCCTTC | CASSETGGASYGYPF
- | TRBJ1-2 | - | TRBV4-3 | TGCGCCAGCAGCCAAGATACGGTGGCTAACTATGGCTACCCCTTC | CASSQDTVANYGYPF
TRBD2 | TRBJ2-2 | - | TRBV6-4 | TGTGCCAGCAGTGAAACTAGCGGGGGTCAAACCGGGGAGCTGTTTTTT | CASSETSGGQTGELFF
TRBD1 | TRBJ1-2 | once | TRBV7-9 | TGTGCCAGCAGCTTTGGGGGACAGGGGGCAAAGACCTTC | CASSFGGQGAKTF
TRBD1 | TRBJ1-2 | - | TRBV4-1 | TGCGCCAGCAGCCAAGCCCCGGGACAGGGGGTTGGTGGCTACACCTTC | CASSQAPGQGVGGYTF
TRBD2 | TRBJ2-5 | - | TRBV28 | TGTCTGCTAGCGGGGGGGTCCGGGGCCCAGTACTTC | CLLAGGSGAQYF
TRBD2 | TRBJ2-5 | - | TRBV5-1 | TGCGCCAGCAGCTCGCTCGGGGGGGTTCAAGAGACCCAGTACTTC | CASSSLGGVQETQYF
- | TRBJ2-1 | medium-sized | TRBV7-2 | TGTGCCAGCAGCTTTGGACGTCCCGCAGGGGAGCAGTTCTTC | CASSFGRPAGEQFF
- | TRBJ2-7 | - | TRBV15 | TGTGCCACCAGCTCGGGGGATCACCCCTACGAGCAGTACTTC | CATSSGDHPYEQYF
- | TRBJ1-2 | - | TRBV6-5 | TGTGCCAGCAGACTGGGGGGGGGTCGGAGCTATGGCTACACCTTC | CASRLGGGRSYGYTF
TRBD1 | TRBJ2-7 | - | TRBV4-2 | TGTGCCAGCAGCCAAGATCGCAGGACAGGGGACGAGCAGTACTTC | CASSQDRRTGDEQYF
TRBD1 | TRBJ1-5 | - | TRBV18 | TGTGCCAGCTCACCGACAGGGAACAATCAGCCCCAGCATTTT | CASSPTGNNQPQHF
- | TRBJ1-2 | few | TRBV5-1 | TGCGCCAGCAGCTTGGATACAGGGTTAAACTATGGCTACACCTTC | CASSLDTGLNYGYTF
- | TRBJ2-1 | - | TRBV28 | TGTGCCAGCAGCCGGCTACAGGGGGGGCGCTACAATGAGCAGTTCTTC | CASSRLQGGRYNEQFF
TRBD2 | TRBJ2-3 | - | TRBV2 | TGTGCCAGCAGTGGGCCGGACGGGGCGGGGGGCACAGATACGCAGTATTTT | CASSGPDGAGGTDTQYF
TRBD2 | TRBJ2-7 | - | TRBV13 | TGTGCCAGCAGCTCGGGACTAGCGGGGATCTACGAGCAGTACTTC | CASSSGLAGIYEQYF
- | TRBJ2-7 | - | TRBV5-1 | TGCGCCAGCAGCGAAACCTCAATCGGGGCCTACGAGCAGTACTTC | CASSETSIGAYEQYF
- | TRBJ1-4 | - | TRBV11-2 | TGTGCCAGCAGCGATTCAGGGGTGAGGGAAAAACTGTTTTTT | CASSDSGVREKLFF
TRBD1 | TRBJ1-5 | - | TRBV11-2 | TGTGCCAGCAGCTTAGATGCCCGGGACAGGGGTCTAGGCCAGCCCCAGCATTTT | CASSLDARDRGLGQPQHF
- | TRBJ1-2 | few | TRBV28 | TGTGCCAGCAGTTATCAGTGGACGGGAAGTGGCTACACCTTC | CASSYQWTGSGYTF
- | TRBJ2-1 | - | TRBV5-1 | TGCGCCAGCAGCCCGGACGGTGCGGGAAATGAGCAGTTCTTC | CASSPDGAGNEQFF
- | TRBJ2-5 | few | TRBV28 | TGTGCCAGCAGTTCAGGATCGTGGCAAGAGACCCAGTACTTC | CASSSGSWQETQYF
TRBD1 | TRBJ1-4 | - | TRBV9 | TGTGCCAGCAGCCCGAGGGACAGGAGTAATGAAAAACTGTTTTTT | CASSPRDRSNEKLFF
TRBD2 | TRBJ2-5 | - | TRBV5-1 | TGCGCCAGCAGTGGACTAGCGGGGGGGCCAGAGACCCAGTACTTC | CASSGLAGGPETQYF
- | TRBJ1-2 | few | TRBV28 | TGTGCCAGCATAAGAGACGGGGAGAATACTAACTATGGCTACACCTTC | CASIRDGENTNYGYTF
TRBD1 | TRBJ1-4 | - | TRBV27 | TGTGCCAGCAGTTTAGAGCCGGTGGGCAGGGGGCATGAAAAACTGTTTTTT | CASSLEPVGRGHEKLFF
TRBD1 | TRBJ2-1 | - | TRBV2 | TGTGCCAGCAGACGAAACTACGGGACAGCTTACAATGAGCAGTTCTTC | CASRRNYGTAYNEQFF
TRBD1 | TRBJ1-2 | - | TRBV18 | TGTGCCAGCTCACTGCTTCGGGGGACAGAAGACTATGGCTACACCTTC | CASSLLRGTEDYGYTF
TRBD2 | TRBJ2-5 | - | TRBV2 | TGTGCCAGCAGTGGTAGCGGGGGGACCCAAGAGACCCAGTACTTC | CASSGSGGTQETQYF
TRBD2 | TRBJ2-3 | - | TRBV6-6 | TGTGCCAGCAGGGGGAGCGGGGGTCGGGATACGCAGTATTTT | CASRGSGGRDTQYF
TRBD1 | TRBJ1-2 | - | TRBV9 | TGTGCCAGCAGCGAGCAGACCGGGACAGGGGTACCTCTAGGCTATGGCTACACCTTC | CASSEQTGTGVPLGYGYTF
TRBD1 | TRBJ2-1 | - | TRBV19 | TGTGCCAGTACCATACCCGGGGGGACAGGGAGACCCAATGAGCAGTTCTTC | CASTIPGGTGRPNEQFF
- | TRBJ2-2 | many | TRBV5-5 | TGTGCCAGCAGCTTGGATCCAGGGTCGAGGACCGGGGAGCTGTTTTTT | CASSLDPGSRTGELFF
TRBD1 | TRBJ2-2 | - | TRBV29-1 | TGCAGCGTTGAGCTGGGACAGGGGTCGGGGGAGCTGTTTTTT | CSVELGQGSGELFF
- | TRBJ1-5 | - | TRBV19 | TGTGCCAGTAGTTTGGGCAGGCTCTCTAATAGCAATCAGCCCCAGCATTTT | CASSLGRLSNSNQPQHF
- | TRBJ1-5 | - | TRBV28 | TGTGCCAGCAGTTTAGGACAGCGGGGGAGCAATCAGCCCCAGCATTTT | CASSLGQRGSNQPQHF
- | TRBJ2-5 | - | TRBV4-1 | TGCGCCAGCAGCCCCAGGGTCGGAGAGACCCAGTACTTC | CASSPRVGETQYF
TRBD1 | TRBJ2-5 | - | TRBV6-6 | TGTGCCAGCAGTGGGACAGGGGAGACCCAGTACTTC | CASSGTGETQYF
TRBD1 | TRBJ1-6 | few | TRBV5-1 | TGCGCCAGCCGTCCCGGGACAGGGGATTCACCCCTCCACTTT | CASRPGTGDSPLHF
- | TRBJ2-7 | few | TRBV28 | TGTGCCAGCAGTCCGCCGGGTAGGTACGAGCAGTACTTC | CASSPPGRYEQYF
- | TRBJ2-1 | - | TRBV27 | TGTGCCGGCAACCGGGAGGTGGGGGGCCACCACTACAATGAGCAGTTCTTC | CAGNREVGGHHYNEQFF
- | TRBJ1-4 | few | TRBV7-5 | TGTGCCAGAAGCTCCCCACGCAGGGCCGCTAATGAAAAACTGTTTTTT | CARSSPRRAANEKLFF
- | TRBJ1-1 | - | TRBV18 | TGTGCCAGCTCACCAACGGGACACCCGAACACTGAAGCTTTCTTT | CASSPTGHPNTEAFF
- | TRBJ1-2 | - | TRBV30 | TGTGCCTGGAGTTTAGGGGTCAGGTATGGCTACACCTTC | CAWSLGVRYGYTF
TRBD1 | TRBJ2-7 | - | TRBV5-1 | TGCGCCAGCAGCTTGGCCCCCAGGGGGAAAGGCGAGCAGTACTTC | CASSLAPRGKGEQYF
TRBD1 | TRBJ1-5 | - | TRBV4-2 | TGTGCCAGCAGCCAAGAAGCGACAGGGCGCGGGAGGCGGGGACAGCCCCAGCATTTT | CASSQEATGRGRRGQPQHF
- | TRBJ1-6 | few | TRBV2 | TGTGCCAGCAGGAGGGAGGGGAATTCACCCCTCCACTTT | CASRREGNSPLHF
- | TRBJ1-2 | - | TRBV12-5 | TGTGCTAGTGGTTTGGACCGAGACAGGTACTATGGCTACACCTTC | CASGLDRDRYYGYTF
- | TRBJ2-1 | few | TRBV2 | TGTGCCAGCAGCCTACCCCCGATCTATGAGCAGTTCTTC | CASSLPPIYEQFF
- | TRBJ1-1 | - | TRBV29-1 | TGCAGCGTTGCCTCTTTCACTGAAGCTTTCTTT | CSVASFTEAFF
TRBD1 | TRBJ1-3 | once | TRBV7-9 | TGTTCCAGCAGCCCTCGGACAGGTCGCATCTCTGGAAACACCATATATTTT | CSSSPRTGRISGNTIYF
TRBD1 | TRBJ2-1 | once | TRBV10-3 | TGTGCCATCAGTACTCGGGACAGTTATTCCAATGAGCAGTTCTTC | CAISTRDSYSNEQFF
TRBD1 | TRBJ2-7 | - | TRBV5-1 | TGCGCCAGCAGCTGGACTTCCGGGACAGTCTACGAGCAGTACTTC | CASSWTSGTVYEQYF
- | TRBJ2-5 | - | TRBV28 | TGTGCCAGCAGCCCGACCGGCAGGTCAGGCGAGACCCAGTACTTC | CASSPTGRSGETQYF